Shown below are 27 T cell receptor beta chains from a single sample sequenced in a study of control samples from healthy donors and cancer patients. Only in-frame clones appear in the TCRdb table, and some are missing; sequencing was by immunoSEQ multiplex PCR. The data contain about 110,000 clones, about nine tenths of them singletons. The sequenced material came from blood. These receptor sequences come from a human donor in good health. The donor label of this sample is uncertain.

The chain couples TRBV5-1 to TRBJ2-1; D may be TRBD1 (7 bases). This CDR3 has 16 residues. Trimming pared 0 bases from V and 6 bases from J, leaving 16 bases between. Germline V gene lookup returns CDR1 SGHRS and CDR2 YFSETQ. CDR3 amino acids: CASSLAQSQGGNEQFF. CDR3 nucleotide sequence: TGCGCCAGCAGCTTGGCCCAGTCTCAGGGGGGCAATGAGCAGTTCTTC.

This sequence joins TRBV7-3 and TRBJ2-7; D tentatively fits TRBD1 or TRBD2 (5 bases each). Germline lookup yields CDR1 SGHTA and CDR2 FQGTGA. V dropped 4 bases and J dropped 3 bases, with 22 bases sitting between them. This CDR3 is 17 amino acids long. DNA for the CDR3: TGTGCCAGCAGCTCGATTTACGGGACCGAACGCATCTACGAGCAGTACTTC. Its protein product is CASSSIYGTERIYEQYF.

The table lists this clone with a few counts. The gene calls are TRBV2 and TRBJ1-3; 8 bases line up with TRBD1. Germline V lookup: CDR1 SNHLY, CDR2 FYNNEI. Losses at the gene ends were 6 bases for V and 0 bases for J; bases not matched to a gene: 16. The CDR3 contains 19 residues. The CDR3 region has the DNA TGTGCCAGCAGCGTAAGTCGACAGGGGACGGACTTCTCTGGAAACACCATATATTTT. This encodes CASSVSRQGTDFSGNTIYF.

The chain combines TRBV2 with TRBJ1-2; D is ambiguous. V lost 2 bases, J lost 6 bases, and 13 bases lay in between. The germline V gene encodes CDR1 SNHLY and CDR2 FYNNEI. The CDR3 is 14 residues long. The chain's CDR3 is CASSEQASANGYTF. CDR3 bases: TGTGCCAGCAGTGAACAGGCATCTGCCAATGGCTACACCTTC.

The rearrangement links TRBV12-3 or TRBV12-4 to TRBJ1-2, with D unclear. V lost 6 bases and J lost 0, with 5 bases in between. The CDR3 has 12 amino acids. The CDR3 DNA is TGTGCCAGCAGCCACCCTAACTATGGCTACACCTTC. Its translation: CASSHPNYGYTF.

As DNA, the CDR3 is TGTGCCAGTAGTATCCCGGGGCAAGAGACCCAGTACTTC. Translating it yields CASSIPGQETQYF. The rearrangement joins TRBV19 to TRBJ2-5; possible D gene TRBD2, 5 bases. In germline, CDR1 is LNHDA, CDR2 SQIVND (reference sequence). The CDR3 extends over 13 amino acids. Trimming removed 3 bases from V and 2 bases from J, with 7 bases in between. Full variable domain (remainder filled in from reference TRBV19 and TRBJ2-5): DGGITQSPKYLFRKEGQNVTLSCEQNLNHDAMYWYRQDPGQGLRLIYYSQIVNDFQKGDIAEGYSVSREKKESFPLTVTSAQKNPTAFYLCASSIPGQETQYFGPGTRLLVL.

Points on this clone: The sample has other DNA sequences that encode this CDR3 too. The genes are TRBV28 and TRBJ1-5; no reliable D call. There are 15 residues in the CDR3. V gave up 6 bases and J gave up 0 bases, with 12 bases separating them. Germline CDR1 reads MDHEN; CDR2 reads SYDVKM. The CDR3 reads CASRTRRNSNQPQHF. CDR3 nucleotide sequence: TGTGCCAGCAGAACCCGGCGGAATAGCAATCAGCCCCAGCATTTT.

V and J are TRBV18 and TRBJ2-7; maybe TRBD1 (6 bases). The CDR3 has 16 residues. V lost 3 bases and J 4 bases, leaving 19 bases between the germline ends. The germline V gene encodes CDR1 KGHSH and CDR2 LQKENI. Written as DNA, the CDR3 is TGTGCCAGCTCACCGAACCTTCAACAGGGTGGGTACGAGCAGTACTTC. Its protein is CASSPNLQQGGYEQYF.

This clone was observed a single time. The V call is TRBV19, the J call TRBJ1-5; TRBD1 aligns across 9 bases. Unmatched junction bases numbered 15, after V lost 5 bases and J lost 1 base. CDR3 length: 19 amino acids. Germline V gene data show CDR1 as LNHDA and CDR2 as SQIVND (reference sequence). CDR3 in DNA: TGTGCCAGTAGTTCGGGCGCCGGGACAGGGATTCTGAGCAATCAGCCCCAGCATTTT. Translated: CASSSGAGTGILSNQPQHF. The entire variable domain, with the rest obtained from reference TRBV19 and TRBJ1-5, is as follows: DGGITQSPKYLFRKEGQNVTLSCEQNLNHDAMYWYRQDPGQGLRLIYYSQIVNDFQKGDIAEGYSVSREKKESFPLTVTSAQKNPTAFYLCASSSGAGTGILSNQPQHFGDGTRLSIL.

The chain uses TRBV11-2 and TRBJ2-4, with D possibly TRBD1 on 6 matching bases. The germline gives CDR1 SGHAT, CDR2 FQNNGV. CDR3 length equals 12 residues. Between the trimmed V and J ends, which lost 5 bases and 10 bases, there was a span of 12 bases. In nucleotides, the CDR3 is TGTGCCAGCAGCCCAGGGGCGGTTATTCAGTACTTC. It yields the protein CASSPGAVIQYF. Supplemented by reference TRBV11-2 and TRBJ2-4, the full variable domain reads EAGVAQSPRYKIIEKRQSVAFWCNPISGHATLYWYQQILGQGPKLLIQFQNNGVVDDSQLPKDRFSAERLKGVDSTLKIQPAKLEDSAVYLCASSPGAVIQYFGAGTRLSVL.

The genes are TRBV15 and TRBJ2-3; D not certain. Germline CDR1 LNHNV, CDR2 YYDKDF (reference sequence). The V end was cut by 0 bases, the J end by 7 bases, with 5 bases between. This CDR3 is 12 amino acids long. Here the CDR3 reads CATSREGNTQYF. The CDR3 DNA reads as TGTGCCACCAGCAGAGAGGGAAATACGCAGTATTTT.

The V gene is TRBV21-1, the J gene TRBJ2-4; the D call TRBD1 from the table was never checked on the DNA. TRBV21-1 is deemed a pseudogene. The CDR3 covers 20 residues. This chain's CDR3 is CASSKVVRYRQGLAKNIQYF. The CDR3 bases are TGTGCCAGCAGCAAAGTGGTCCGATATAGGCAGGGCTTAGCCAAAAACATTCAGTACTTC.

The chain combines TRBV10-3 with TRBJ1-2, with D uncertain. The CDR3 consists of 13 residues. V lost 4 bases and J lost 3, with 9 bases in between. CDR1 is ENHRY and CDR2 is SYGVKD in the germline V gene. The CDR3 DNA sequence: TGTGCCATCAGTGGGCACTTGGACTATGGCTACACCTTC. Translating it yields CAISGHLDYGYTF.

J is TRBJ2-2 and V is TRBV4-1; the D is unclear. Per the germline V gene, CDR1 is MGHRA and CDR2 is YSYEKL. The CDR3 spans 13 residues. With 4 bases removed from V and 2 bases from J, the gap between germline ends came to 5 bases. DNA of the CDR3: TGCGCCAGCAGCCTCCTAAACACCGGGGAGCTGTTTTTT. Translated: CASSLLNTGELFF.

The chain uses TRBV5-8 and TRBJ1-3, with D possibly matching TRBD1 (5 bases). The CDR3 is 14 residues long. The germline V gene encodes CDR1 SGHTS and CDR2 YDEGEE. The V and J ends lost 7 bases and 1 base respectively, with 12 bases between them. CDR3 protein: CASARGVSGNTIYF. The CDR3 DNA is TGTGCCAGCGCCCGAGGGGTATCTGGAAACACCATATATTTT.

The V and J genes are TRBV6-2 or TRBV6-3 and TRBJ2-3; 11 bases match TRBD2. Germline CDR1 reads MNHEY; CDR2 reads SVGEGT. The length of the CDR3 is 17 residues. With 4 bases clipped from V and 0 bases from J, the junction kept 6 bases outside the gene matches. The CDR3 DNA is TGTGCCAGCAGTTTCCCTAGCGGGGGGACTAGCACAGATACGCAGTATTTT. It specifies CASSFPSGGTSTDTQYF.

The rearrangement uses TRBV19 and TRBJ1-3; D gene unclear. CDR1 and CDR2 (germline): LNHDA, SQIVND (reference sequence). Trimming shortened V by 5 bases and J by 2 bases, and 7 bases separated the two germline ends. The CDR3 contains 13 residues. The CDR3: CASSSVAGNTIYF. The CDR3 DNA reads TGTGCCAGTAGTTCGGTAGCTGGAAACACCATATATTTT. The full variable domain, rest sourced from reference TRBV19 and TRBJ1-3, is DGGITQSPKYLFRKEGQNVTLSCEQNLNHDAMYWYRQDPGQGLRLIYYSQIVNDFQKGDIAEGYSVSREKKESFPLTVTSAQKNPTAFYLCASSSVAGNTIYFGEGSWLTVV.

V gene TRBV6-5 combines with J gene TRBJ2-2; no firm D call. The germline V gene has CDR1 MNHEY and CDR2 SVGAGI. V dropped 7 bases and J dropped 4 bases, with 16 bases sitting between them. The CDR3 length is 15 residues. CDR3 nucleotide sequence: TGTGCCAGCAAAACTGGGCTAATGGCCACCGGGGAGCTGTTTTTT. Translated, it gives CASKTGLMATGELFF.

The chain employs TRBV6-5 and TRBJ1-4; no definite D call. V was shortened by 2 bases and J by 8 bases, with 12 bases between the two germline ends. The germline V gene has CDR1 MNHEY and CDR2 SVGAGI. The CDR3 is 14 amino acids. CDR3 protein: CASSYGPGGEKLFF. The CDR3 bases are TGTGCCAGCAGTTACGGCCCCGGCGGGGAAAAACTGTTTTTT.

The rearrangement uses TRBV5-1 and TRBJ1-6, with no clear D. The CDR3 runs 17 residues. Between the trimmed V and J ends, which lost 0 bases and 7 bases, there was a span of 17 bases. The V gene's germline CDR1 is SGHRS and CDR2 YFSETQ. CDR3 protein: CASSLGLSDGPNSPLHF. In nucleotides, the CDR3 is TGCGCCAGCAGCTTGGGTTTGTCAGATGGGCCGAATTCACCCCTCCACTTT. Full variable domain (rest looked up from reference TRBV5-1 and TRBJ1-6): KAGVTQTPRYLIKTRGQQVTLSCSPISGHRSVSWYQQTPGQGLQFLFEYFSETQRNKGNFPGRFSGRQFSNSRSEMNVSTLELGDSALYLCASSLGLSDGPNSPLHFGNGTRLTVT.

V gene TRBV14 combines with J gene TRBJ1-1, with no clear D. The CDR3 covers 13 residues. Germline CDR1 is SGHDN and CDR2 is FVKESK. V was cut by 4 bases and J by 6 bases, with 12 bases left in between. Here the CDR3 DNA reads TGTGCCAGCAGCCCTGATTTCCCCGCTGAAGCTTTCTTT. Protein sequence: CASSPDFPAEAFF.

The chain couples TRBV7-6 to TRBJ2-7; 9 bases line up with TRBD2. Germline loops: CDR1 SGHVS, CDR2 FNYEAQ. The CDR3 covers 15 residues. J was trimmed by 3 bases and V by 1 base; bases with no gene match: 4. The CDR3 DNA reads TGTGCCAGCAGCTTAGTGGATAGCGGGAGCTACGAGCAGTACTTC. It specifies CASSLVDSGSYEQYF.

The chain employs TRBV5-4 and TRBJ1-1; tentative D call: TRBD1 (5 bases). Germline V gene data show CDR1 as SGHNT and CDR2 as YYREEE (reference sequence). The CDR3 runs to 15 residues. Trimming pared 3 bases from V and 5 bases from J, leaving 17 bases between. CDR3 residues: CASSWREQGVTEAFF. For the CDR3, the DNA is TGTGCCAGCAGCTGGCGGGAACAAGGGGTAACTGAAGCTTTCTTT.

This sequence joins TRBV24-1 and TRBJ2-6; TRBD1 agrees at 8 bases. V shed 3 bases and J 2 bases; nucleotides not matched to a gene: 8. The CDR3 extends over 18 amino acids. Germline assignment: CDR1 KGHDR and CDR2 SFDVKD. Here the CDR3 DNA reads TGTGCCACCAGTGATCCTTCGGACAGGGTGACTGGGGCCAACGTCCTGACTTTC. This codes for CATSDPSDRVTGANVLTF.

This CDR3 is CASSLRHPEAFF. The CDR3 nucleotides are TGTGCCAGCAGTTTAAGACACCCCGAAGCTTTCTTT. The chain uses TRBV2 and TRBJ1-1; D gene uncertain. The CDR3 covers 12 residues. Trimming took 5 bases from V and 8 from J, leaving 12 bases between them. Germline V CDR1 and CDR2: SNHLY, FYNNEI.

Concerning this clone: Other nucleotide sequences from this sample produce the same CDR3. This sequence joins TRBV6-1 and TRBJ2-1; D gene unclear. The CDR3 is 14 residues long. Germline CDR1 MNHNS, CDR2 SASEGT. The ends were cut back, 0 bases at V and 7 bases at J, with 10 bases in the middle. CDR3 in DNA: TGTGCCAGCAGTGAAGCGCTTCGGCAGAATGAGCAGTTCTTC. Translating gives CASSEALRQNEQFF.

J is TRBJ1-5 and V is TRBV19; weak D call: TRBD1 (5 bases). The V gene's germline CDR1 is LNHDA and CDR2 SQIVND (reference sequence). The V end lost 5 bases, the J end lost 2 bases, and 16 bases lay between the germline ends. The length of the CDR3 is 16 residues. Here the CDR3 DNA reads TGTGCCAGTAGTCCGTTGGGTGGGGCTGGCAATCAGCCCCAGCATTTT. This encodes CASSPLGGAGNQPQHF.